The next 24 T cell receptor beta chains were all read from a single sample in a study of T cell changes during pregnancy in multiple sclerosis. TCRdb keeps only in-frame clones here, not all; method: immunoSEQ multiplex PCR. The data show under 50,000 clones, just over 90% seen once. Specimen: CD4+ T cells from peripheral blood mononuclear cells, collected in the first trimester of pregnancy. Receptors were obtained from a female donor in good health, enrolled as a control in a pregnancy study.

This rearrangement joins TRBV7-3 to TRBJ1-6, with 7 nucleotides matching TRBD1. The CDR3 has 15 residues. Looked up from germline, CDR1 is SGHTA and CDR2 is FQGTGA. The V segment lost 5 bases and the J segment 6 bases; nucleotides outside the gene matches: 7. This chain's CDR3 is CASSLGTARNSPLHF. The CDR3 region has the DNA TGTGCCAGCAGCCTGGGGACAGCTCGTAATTCACCCCTCCACTTT.

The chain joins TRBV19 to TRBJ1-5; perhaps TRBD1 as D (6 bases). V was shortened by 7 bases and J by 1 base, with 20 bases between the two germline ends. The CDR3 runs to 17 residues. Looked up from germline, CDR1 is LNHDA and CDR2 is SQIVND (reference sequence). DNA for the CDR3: TGTGCCAGTATAGGGGGGGAGGGCAGGGCGAGCAATCAGCCCCAGCATTTT. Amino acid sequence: CASIGGEGRASNQPQHF.

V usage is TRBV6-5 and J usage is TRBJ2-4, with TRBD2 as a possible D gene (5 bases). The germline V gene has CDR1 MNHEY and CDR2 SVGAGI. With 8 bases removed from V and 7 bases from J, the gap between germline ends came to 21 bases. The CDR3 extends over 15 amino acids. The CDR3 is CASRERETRSNIQYF. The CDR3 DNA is TGTGCCAGCCGAGAGAGGGAGACAAGGTCTAACATTCAGTACTTC.

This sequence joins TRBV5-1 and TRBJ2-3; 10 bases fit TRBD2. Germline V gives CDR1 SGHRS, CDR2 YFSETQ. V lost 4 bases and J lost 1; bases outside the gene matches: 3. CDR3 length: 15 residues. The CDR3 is CASSLAGEGTDTQYF. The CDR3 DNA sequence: TGCGCCAGCAGCCTAGCGGGGGAGGGCACAGATACGCAGTATTTT.

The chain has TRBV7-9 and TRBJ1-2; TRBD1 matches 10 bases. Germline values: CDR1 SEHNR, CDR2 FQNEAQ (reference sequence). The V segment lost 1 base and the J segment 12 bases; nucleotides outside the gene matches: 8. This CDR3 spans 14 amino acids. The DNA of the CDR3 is TGTGCCAGCAGCTTAGGGGACAGGGGAGGACCCCACACCTTC. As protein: CASSLGDRGGPHTF.

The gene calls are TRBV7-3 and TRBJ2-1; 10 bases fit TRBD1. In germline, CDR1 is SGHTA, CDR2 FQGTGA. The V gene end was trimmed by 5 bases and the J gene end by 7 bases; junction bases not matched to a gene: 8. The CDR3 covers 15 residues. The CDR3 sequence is CASSPWTGGGNEQFF. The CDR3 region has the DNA TGTGCCAGCAGCCCTTGGACAGGGGGAGGTAATGAGCAGTTCTTC.

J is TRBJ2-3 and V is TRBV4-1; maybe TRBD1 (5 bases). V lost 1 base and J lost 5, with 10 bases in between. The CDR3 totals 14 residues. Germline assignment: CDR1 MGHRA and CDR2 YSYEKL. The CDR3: CASSQVRAGDTQYF. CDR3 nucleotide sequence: TGCGCCAGCAGCCAAGTCAGGGCTGGAGATACGCAGTATTTT.

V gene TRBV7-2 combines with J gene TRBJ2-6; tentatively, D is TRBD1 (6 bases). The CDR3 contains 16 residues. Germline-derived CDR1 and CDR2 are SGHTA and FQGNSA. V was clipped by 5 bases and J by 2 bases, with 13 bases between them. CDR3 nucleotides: TGTGCCAGCAGCCCGAGAACAGGGACTGGGGCCAACGTCCTGACTTTC. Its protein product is CASSPRTGTGANVLTF.

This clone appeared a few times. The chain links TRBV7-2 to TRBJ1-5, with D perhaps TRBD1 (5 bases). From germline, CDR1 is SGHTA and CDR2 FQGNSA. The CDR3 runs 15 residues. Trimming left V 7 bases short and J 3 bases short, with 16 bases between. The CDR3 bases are TGTGCCAGCAACCAACAGGTGTCCGCCAATCAGCCCCAGCATTTT. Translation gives CASNQQVSANQPQHF.

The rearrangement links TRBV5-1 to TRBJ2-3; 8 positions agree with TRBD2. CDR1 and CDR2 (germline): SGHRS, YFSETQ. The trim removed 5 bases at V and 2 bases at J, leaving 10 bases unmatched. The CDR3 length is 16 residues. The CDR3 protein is CASRETGGQLTDTQYF. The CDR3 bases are TGCGCCAGCAGGGAAACGGGGGGGCAACTCACAGATACGCAGTATTTT.

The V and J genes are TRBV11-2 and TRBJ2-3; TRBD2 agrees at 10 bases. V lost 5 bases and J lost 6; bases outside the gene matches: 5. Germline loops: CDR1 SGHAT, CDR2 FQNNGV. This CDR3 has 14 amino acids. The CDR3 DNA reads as TGTGCCAGCAGCCAAGCGGGGGGGCCCGATACGCAGTATTTT. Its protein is CASSQAGGPDTQYF.

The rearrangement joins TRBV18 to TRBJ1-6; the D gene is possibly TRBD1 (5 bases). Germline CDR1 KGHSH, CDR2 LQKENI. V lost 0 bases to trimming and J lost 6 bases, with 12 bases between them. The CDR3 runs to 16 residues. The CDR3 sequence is CASSPPGPQFNSPLHF. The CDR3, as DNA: TGTGCCAGCTCACCACCGGGGCCACAGTTTAATTCACCCCTCCACTTT.

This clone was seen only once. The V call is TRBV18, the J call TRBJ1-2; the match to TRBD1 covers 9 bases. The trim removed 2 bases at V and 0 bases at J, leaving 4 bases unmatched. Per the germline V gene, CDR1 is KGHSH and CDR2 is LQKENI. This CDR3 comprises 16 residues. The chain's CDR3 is CASSPRTGAPNYGYTF. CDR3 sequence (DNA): TGTGCCAGCTCACCAAGGACAGGGGCTCCTAACTATGGCTACACCTTC.

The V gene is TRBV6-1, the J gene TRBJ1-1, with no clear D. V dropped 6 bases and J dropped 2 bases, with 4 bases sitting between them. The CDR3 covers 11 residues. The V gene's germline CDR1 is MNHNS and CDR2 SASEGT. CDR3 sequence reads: CASRGNTEAFF. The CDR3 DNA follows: TGTGCCAGCAGGGGCAACACTGAAGCTTTCTTT.

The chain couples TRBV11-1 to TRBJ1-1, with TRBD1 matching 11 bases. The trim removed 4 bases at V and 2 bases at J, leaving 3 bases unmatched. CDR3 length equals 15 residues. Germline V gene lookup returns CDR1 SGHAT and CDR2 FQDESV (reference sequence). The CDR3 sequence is CASSSGQGANTEAFF. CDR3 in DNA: TGTGCCAGCAGCTCCGGACAGGGGGCCAACACTGAAGCTTTCTTT.

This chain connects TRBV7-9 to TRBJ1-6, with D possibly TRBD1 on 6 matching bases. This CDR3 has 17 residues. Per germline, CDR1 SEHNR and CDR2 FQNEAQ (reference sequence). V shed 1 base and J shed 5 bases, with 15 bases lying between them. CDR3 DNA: TGTGCCAGCAGCTTAGGAAGTCACAGGGACGATAATTCACCCCTCCACTTT. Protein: CASSLGSHRDDNSPLHF.

The CDR3 spells CASSGAEGGQPQHF. CDR3 sequence (DNA): TGTGCCAGCAGTGGGGCAGAAGGGGGTCAGCCCCAGCATTTT. The chain couples TRBV2 to TRBJ1-5, with TRBD1 as a possible D gene (6 bases). V dropped 4 bases and J dropped 6 bases, with 13 bases sitting between them. The length of the CDR3 is 14 residues. CDR1 is SNHLY and CDR2 is FYNNEI in the germline V gene.

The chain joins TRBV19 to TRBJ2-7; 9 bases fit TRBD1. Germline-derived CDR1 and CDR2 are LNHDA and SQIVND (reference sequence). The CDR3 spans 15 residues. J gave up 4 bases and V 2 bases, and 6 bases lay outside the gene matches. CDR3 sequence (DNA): TGTGCCAGTAGTATACCGGGACAGGGACGGTACGAGCAGTACTTC. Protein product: CASSIPGQGRYEQYF.

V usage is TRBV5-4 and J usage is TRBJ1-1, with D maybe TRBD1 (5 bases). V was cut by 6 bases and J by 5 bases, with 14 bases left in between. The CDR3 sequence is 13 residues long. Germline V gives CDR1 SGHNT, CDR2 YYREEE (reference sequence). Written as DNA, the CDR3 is TGTGCCAGCACCCAGACCGGGGGGACTGAAGCTTTCTTT. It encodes CASTQTGGTEAFF.

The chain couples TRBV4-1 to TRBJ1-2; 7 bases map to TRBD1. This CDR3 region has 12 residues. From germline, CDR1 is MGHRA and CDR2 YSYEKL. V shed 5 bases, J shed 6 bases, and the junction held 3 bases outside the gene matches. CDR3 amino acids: CASSRGRDGYTF. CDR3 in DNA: TGCGCCAGCAGCAGGGGGCGAGATGGCTACACCTTC.

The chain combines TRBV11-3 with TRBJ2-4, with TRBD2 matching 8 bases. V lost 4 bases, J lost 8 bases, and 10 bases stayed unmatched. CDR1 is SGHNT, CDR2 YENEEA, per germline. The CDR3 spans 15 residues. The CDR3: CASSSGGEPGDIQYF. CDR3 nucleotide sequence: TGTGCCAGCAGCTCGGGGGGGGAGCCGGGGGACATTCAGTACTTC.

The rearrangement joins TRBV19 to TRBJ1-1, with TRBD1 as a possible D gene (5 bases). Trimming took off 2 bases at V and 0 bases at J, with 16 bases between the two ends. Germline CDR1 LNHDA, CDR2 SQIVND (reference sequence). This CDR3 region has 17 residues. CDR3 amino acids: CASSIYHGGGMNTEAFF. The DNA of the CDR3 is TGTGCCAGTAGTATATACCATGGGGGAGGTATGAACACTGAAGCTTTCTTT.

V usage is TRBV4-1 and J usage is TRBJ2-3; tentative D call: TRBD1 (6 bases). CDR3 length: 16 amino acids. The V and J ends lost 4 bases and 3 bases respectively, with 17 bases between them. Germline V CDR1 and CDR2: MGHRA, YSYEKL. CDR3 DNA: TGCGCCAGCAGCCCCAGAGGCCAGGGGACAACAGATACGCAGTATTTT. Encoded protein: CASSPRGQGTTDTQYF.

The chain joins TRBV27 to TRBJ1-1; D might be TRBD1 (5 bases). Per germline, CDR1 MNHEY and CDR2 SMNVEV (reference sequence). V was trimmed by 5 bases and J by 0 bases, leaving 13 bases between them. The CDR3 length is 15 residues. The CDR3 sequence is CASSPWGTLNTEAFF. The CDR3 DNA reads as TGTGCCAGCAGTCCGTGGGGCACCTTGAACACTGAAGCTTTCTTT.